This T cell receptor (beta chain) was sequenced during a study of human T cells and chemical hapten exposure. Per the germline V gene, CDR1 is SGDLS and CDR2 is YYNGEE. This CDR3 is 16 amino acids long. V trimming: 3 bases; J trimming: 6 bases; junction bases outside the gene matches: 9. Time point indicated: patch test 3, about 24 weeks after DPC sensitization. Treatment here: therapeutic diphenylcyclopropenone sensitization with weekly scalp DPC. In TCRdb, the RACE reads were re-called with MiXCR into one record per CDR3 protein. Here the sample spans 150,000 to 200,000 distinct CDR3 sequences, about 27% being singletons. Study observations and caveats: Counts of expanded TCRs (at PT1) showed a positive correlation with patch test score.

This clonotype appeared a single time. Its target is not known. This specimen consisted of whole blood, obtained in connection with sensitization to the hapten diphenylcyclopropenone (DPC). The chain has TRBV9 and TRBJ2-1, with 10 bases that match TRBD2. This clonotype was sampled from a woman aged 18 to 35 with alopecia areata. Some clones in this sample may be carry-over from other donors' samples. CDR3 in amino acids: CASSAYQREGLNEQFF. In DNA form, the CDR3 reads TGTGCCAGCAGCGCCTATCAGCGGGAGGGCCTCAATGAGCAGTTCTTC.